This T cell receptor (beta chain) was found in a study of read filtering for tumor transcriptome and immune sequencing. Study-wide context: RNA-seq yielded only about 75 to 1,400 TCR reads, IR-seq about 4.05 to 11 million.

Study conclusions and caveats: Even smaller IR-seq throughput identified most shared clonotypes. Approximately 80% of IR-seq clonotypes had one read, totaling around 3.4% of reads; RNA-seq: 74.6% and 44.6%. Sorted CD138-negative bone marrow cells were not purified T cells.

In this sample, this clonotype turned up many times. Antigen: not known. The germline V gene encodes CDR1 GTSNPN and CDR2 SVGIG (reference sequence). The length of the CDR3 is 12 residues. Trimming took 1 base from V and 1 from J, leaving 4 bases between them. Molecular barcoded adaptors covering alpha/delta and beta/gamma chains were used on approximately 400 ng RNA. Each CDR3 protein gets one entry after TCRdb re-called the reads with MiXCR. The sample lists about 38,000 distinct CDR3 sequences; about 14% were seen once. Sequenced material: a population of CD138-negative cells sorted from bone marrow. This chain joins TRBV30 and TRBJ1-1; no clear D gene. The clonotype was recovered from a donor at least 40 years old with multiple myeloma. The CDR3 bases are TGTGCCTGGAGTGGGCAGAACACTGAAGCTTTCTTT. Translated, it gives CAWSGQNTEAFF.